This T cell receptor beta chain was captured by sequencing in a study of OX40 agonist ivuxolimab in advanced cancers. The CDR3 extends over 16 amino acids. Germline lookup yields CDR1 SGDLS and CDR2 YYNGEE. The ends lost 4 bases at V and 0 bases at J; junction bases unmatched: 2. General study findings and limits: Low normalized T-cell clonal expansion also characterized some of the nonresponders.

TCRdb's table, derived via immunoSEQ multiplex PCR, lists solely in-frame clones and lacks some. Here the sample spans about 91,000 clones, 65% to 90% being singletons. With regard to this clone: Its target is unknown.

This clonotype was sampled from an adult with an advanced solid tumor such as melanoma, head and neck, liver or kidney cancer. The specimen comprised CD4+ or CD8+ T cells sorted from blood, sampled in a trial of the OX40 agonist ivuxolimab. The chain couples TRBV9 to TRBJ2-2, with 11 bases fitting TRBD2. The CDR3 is CASSQGLAANTGELFF. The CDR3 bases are TGTGCCAGCAGCCAGGGACTAGCGGCGAACACCGGGGAGCTGTTTTTT.